The 25 T cell receptor beta chains reported below all come from one sample, sequenced in a study of blood T cell repertoires in COVID-19 (TCRdb year 2020). Libraries were built with the immunoSEQ multiplex PCR assay. Sourced from immuneACCESS, this table was stored by TCRdb with only in-frame sequences that have V and J called. A share of the clones is absent; for the studies checked, an unresolved V gene accounts for under half, and the remainder has no known explanation. Here the sample has about 280,000 clones; 88% occur a single time. Roughly 9% of the sample lies in the top ten. The sequencing sample was made of peripheral blood. These receptors all stem from a young man with active or convalescent COVID-19.

The rearrangement links TRBV5-6 to TRBJ1-3; TRBD1 is a possible D gene (6 bases). Deletions cut 4 bases from V and 0 bases from J, with 11 bases between. The length of the CDR3 is 15 residues. CDR1 SGHDT and CDR2 YYEEEE come from the germline V gene. The CDR3 region is CASSLGQNSGNTIYF. CDR3 sequence (DNA): TGTGCCAGCAGCCTTGGACAGAACTCTGGAAACACCATATATTTT.

This chain connects TRBV2 to TRBJ2-5; D call uncertain. Between the trimmed V and J ends, which lost 7 bases and 3 bases, there was a span of 3 bases. The germline gives CDR1 SNHLY, CDR2 FYNNEI. The CDR3 has 10 amino acids. The CDR3 loop is CASIKETQYF. CDR3 DNA: TGTGCCAGCATTAAAGAGACCCAGTACTTC.

DNA of the CDR3: TGTGCCAGCAGCAACCCGGGCGGGAAAAACATTCAGTACTTC. The encoded protein is CASSNPGGKNIQYF. The chain combines TRBV7-2 with TRBJ2-4; a weak D match, TRBD2 (5 bases). With 5 bases removed from V and 4 bases from J, the gap between germline ends came to 12 bases. This CDR3 region has 14 residues. The germline gives CDR1 SGHTA, CDR2 FQGNSA.

The CDR3 region is CASSVTGQPNSPLHF. In nucleotides, the CDR3 is TGTGCCAGCAGCGTAACGGGACAACCCAATTCACCCCTCCACTTT. The genes are TRBV9 and TRBJ1-6; D may be TRBD1 (6 bases). This CDR3 has 15 residues. V shed 1 base and J shed 7 bases, with 12 bases lying between them. Germline V CDR1 and CDR2: SGDLS, YYNGEE.

J is TRBJ2-2 and V is TRBV7-2; 7 nucleotides align to TRBD1. There are 16 residues in the CDR3. With V trimmed by 2 bases and J by 1 base, 4 bases remained unmatched. Per germline, CDR1 SGHTA and CDR2 FQGNSA. The CDR3, as DNA: TGTGCCAGCAGCTTATCCCGGACAGGGAACACCGGGGAGCTGTTTTTT. Protein sequence: CASSLSRTGNTGELFF.

The rearrangement uses TRBV6-1 and TRBJ1-1, with D possibly TRBD1 on 6 matching bases. Germline CDR1 is MNHNS and CDR2 is SASEGT. The length of the CDR3 is 15 residues. V was clipped by 1 base and J by 4 bases, with 13 bases between them. The CDR3 DNA sequence: TGTGCCAGCAGTGAAGAGAGGCAGGGGCTCACTGAAGCTTTCTTT. Translated: CASSEERQGLTEAFF.

V gene TRBV12-3 or TRBV12-4 combines with J gene TRBJ2-7; D ambiguous. The CDR3 runs to 13 residues. V was trimmed by 1 base and J by 4 bases, leaving 8 bases between them. CDR3 sequence: CASSLGLSYEQYF. CDR3 DNA sequence: TGTGCCAGCAGTTTAGGCCTTAGTTACGAGCAGTACTTC.

The chain has TRBV4-3 and TRBJ1-2; D is ambiguous. This CDR3 spans 15 amino acids. Germline lookup yields CDR1 LGHNA and CDR2 YSLEER. V was trimmed by 0 bases and J by 4 bases, leaving 12 bases between them. The CDR3: CASSQDWENLYGYTF. In DNA form, the CDR3 reads TGCGCCAGCAGCCAAGATTGGGAGAACCTCTATGGCTACACCTTC.

This chain connects TRBV7-2 to TRBJ1-5; maybe TRBD1 (5 bases). Germline V CDR1 and CDR2: SGHTA, FQGNSA. V was shortened by 3 bases and J by 1 base, with 13 bases between the two germline ends. The CDR3 spans 16 residues. CDR3 region: CASSFHWGSSNQPQHF. The CDR3 nucleotides read TGTGCCAGCAGCTTCCACTGGGGCTCGAGCAATCAGCCCCAGCATTTT.

CDR3 DNA sequence: TGCAGTGCTAGTTTGGCGGGGGTAGCAGATACGCAGTATTTT. Translating it yields CSASLAGVADTQYF. The V call is TRBV20-1, the J call TRBJ2-3; TRBD2 aligns across 7 bases. The CDR3 has 14 residues. J was trimmed by 4 bases and V by 3 bases; bases with no gene match: 7. The V gene's germline CDR1 is DFQATT and CDR2 SNEGSKA (reference sequence).

V usage is TRBV7-9 and J usage is TRBJ1-2, with D unresolved. Deletions cut 5 bases from V and 8 bases from J, with 12 bases between. The CDR3 totals 12 residues. The germline V gene has CDR1 SEHNR and CDR2 FQNEAQ (reference sequence). The CDR3 region has the DNA TGTGCCAGCAGCCCAGGTCTCAGCGGCTACACCTTC. As protein: CASSPGLSGYTF.

The chain couples TRBV19 to TRBJ1-5, with D tentatively TRBD1 (5 bases). The germline CDR1 and CDR2 sequences are LNHDA and SQIVND (reference sequence). Trimming took off 6 bases at V and 6 bases at J, with 12 bases between the two ends. The CDR3 contains 13 residues. The chain's CDR3 is CASRPQDPQPQHF. In nucleotides, the CDR3 is TGTGCCAGTAGGCCACAGGATCCTCAGCCCCAGCATTTT.

The table lists this clone with a count of one. This sequence joins TRBV27 and TRBJ1-6; no definite D call. Germline CDR1 reads MNHEY; CDR2 reads SMNVEV (reference sequence). The CDR3 consists of 15 residues. V lost 3 bases, J lost 10 bases, and 16 bases lay in between. In DNA form, the CDR3 reads TGTGCCAGCAGTTTTGGTGGTACTTTGATATCACCCCTCCACTTT. The encoded protein is CASSFGGTLISPLHF.

V is TRBV4-1 and J is TRBJ2-1; no clear D. CDR1 and CDR2 from the germline V gene are MGHRA and YSYEKL. The CDR3 is 18 amino acids. V lost 1 base and J lost 0, with 16 bases in between. The CDR3 reads CASSQVKKQPSSYNEQFF. CDR3 bases: TGCGCCAGCAGCCAAGTTAAAAAACAGCCGAGCTCCTACAATGAGCAGTTCTTC.

This sequence joins TRBV7-9 and TRBJ1-3, with D hard to call. The V gene's germline CDR1 is SEHNR and CDR2 FQNEAQ (reference sequence). Trimming pared 11 bases from V and 1 base from J, leaving 15 bases between. The CDR3 is made up of 14 amino acids. CDR3 DNA: TGTGCCCTGGCTCAACACCCGTCTGGAAACACCATATATTTT. Translated: CALAQHPSGNTIYF.

The chain recombines TRBV19 with TRBJ1-5; 8 bases align to TRBD1. The CDR3 extends over 14 amino acids. The germline gives CDR1 LNHDA, CDR2 SQIVND (reference sequence). V dropped 5 bases and J dropped 5; count of bases not matched to a gene: 5. CDR3 DNA sequence: TGTGCCAGTAGTGGGACAGGCGGCTATCAGCCCCAGCATTTT. Its translation is CASSGTGGYQPQHF.

The chain links TRBV15 to TRBJ1-3; TRBD1 might be the D (6 bases). Trimming took 5 bases from V and 2 from J, leaving 13 bases between them. The CDR3 extends over 15 amino acids. Germline V gives CDR1 LNHNV, CDR2 YYDKDF (reference sequence). For the CDR3, the DNA is TGTGCCACCAGCGCTTACAGGGTACCTGGAAACACCATATATTTT. Protein: CATSAYRVPGNTIYF.

The J gene is TRBJ1-1, the V gene TRBV7-9; no reliable D call. The CDR3 sequence is 11 residues long. V was shortened by 4 bases and J by 9 bases, with 9 bases between the two germline ends. CDR1 is SEHNR and CDR2 is FQNEAQ in the germline V gene (reference sequence). In DNA, the CDR3 is TGTGCCAGCAGCTCGGACTGGCAAGCTTTCTTT. It is translated as CASSSDWQAFF.

The chain joins TRBV7-9 to TRBJ2-3, with D possibly TRBD2 on 7 matching bases. The CDR3 length is 13 residues. Trimming removed 5 bases from V and 11 bases from J, with 17 bases in between. Looked up from germline, CDR1 is SEHNR and CDR2 is FQNEAQ (reference sequence). The CDR3 loop reads CASSPFNGGLQYF. The CDR3 DNA is TGTGCCAGCAGCCCCTTCAACGGGGGGCTGCAGTATTTT.

The gene calls are TRBV2 and TRBJ2-3; TRBD1 matches at 7 bases. V lost 2 bases and J lost 2; bases outside the gene matches: 4. The CDR3 consists of 15 residues. Germline CDR1 and CDR2: SNHLY and FYNNEI. CDR3 bases: TGTGCCAGCAGTGAACCGGGACAGCACACAGATACGCAGTATTTT. Encoded protein: CASSEPGQHTDTQYF.

The V call is TRBV27, the J call TRBJ2-6; D is possibly TRBD1 (5 bases). Germline V lookup: CDR1 MNHEY, CDR2 SMNVEV (reference sequence). Trimming removed 3 bases at V and 2 bases at J, with 14 bases between. The CDR3 runs to 17 residues. The CDR3 reads CASSFLGQTPGANVLTF. The CDR3, as DNA: TGTGCCAGCAGTTTCCTCGGACAAACGCCTGGGGCCAACGTCCTGACTTTC. Complete variable domain (other parts from reference TRBV27 and TRBJ2-6): EAQVTQNPRYLITVTGKKLTVTCSQNMNHEYMSWYRQDPGLGLRQIYYSMNVEVTDKGDVPEGYKVSRKEKRNFPLILESPSPNQTSLYFCASSFLGQTPGANVLTFGAGSRLTVL.

The CDR3 DNA sequence: TGTGCCAGCAGTTTAAGCGAGACCCAGTACTTC. It codes for CASSLSETQYF. The J gene is TRBJ2-5, the V gene TRBV12-3 or TRBV12-4; no firm D call. The CDR3 has 11 residues. The V end was cut by 2 bases, the J end by 5 bases, with 3 bases between.

This clone was detected a few times. The chain combines TRBV2 with TRBJ1-1; D gene unclear. V was cut by 2 bases and J by 6 bases, with 13 bases left in between. The CDR3 has 14 residues. The germline CDR1 and CDR2 sequences are SNHLY and FYNNEI. DNA for the CDR3: TGTGCCAGCAGTGAAACCTTTATAGTTCCTGAAGCTTTCTTT. Translated, it gives CASSETFIVPEAFF.

The rearrangement uses TRBV7-8 and TRBJ1-2; D might be TRBD1 (5 bases). The length of the CDR3 is 13 residues. The V end was cut by 1 base, the J end by 2 bases, with 5 bases between. CDR1 is SGHVS, CDR2 FQNEAQ, per germline. The CDR3 here is CASSLGQNYGYTF. Here the CDR3 DNA reads TGTGCCAGCAGCTTAGGACAGAACTATGGCTACACCTTC.

The J gene is TRBJ1-1, the V gene TRBV7-9; possibly TRBD1 for D (5 bases). Between the trimmed V and J ends, which lost 3 bases and 0 bases, there was a span of 11 bases. This CDR3 has 15 amino acids. The germline V gene encodes CDR1 SEHNR and CDR2 FQNEAQ (reference sequence). The CDR3 is CASSLQGPLNTEAFF. The CDR3 DNA follows: TGTGCCAGCAGCTTGCAGGGCCCGTTGAACACTGAAGCTTTCTTT. Together with reference TRBV7-9 and TRBJ1-1, the CDR3 gives the full variable domain: DTGVSQNPRHKITKRGQNVTFRCDPISEHNRLYWYRQTLGQGPEFLTYFQNEAQLEKSRLLSDRFSAERPKGSFSTLEIQRTEQGDSAMYLCASSLQGPLNTEAFFGQGTRLTVV.